The rows below give T cell receptor beta chains drawn from one sample of a study of blood T cells in healthy people across ages. One entry per CDR3 protein, called by TCRdb with MiXCR from the 5' RACE reads. In the table there are hundreds of thousands of distinct CDR3 sequences, under 70% of which are singletons. Sequencing was carried out using blood. These receptors were obtained from a man aged 55 to 70 in good health. CDR3s include the opening cysteine and the closing phenylalanine or tryptophan. The order of the fields is V gene, D gene, clone size, J gene, CDR3 DNA, CDR3 protein. A D gene is named only where the DNA matches it firmly. Clone sizes are given selectively: once, few, many, or a class where the clone is expanded.

V gene: TRBV2
D gene: NA
clone size: NA
J gene: TRBJ1-2
CDR3 DNA: TGTGCCAGCACCTCGGACAGTAACTATGGCTACACCTTC
CDR3 protein: CASTSDSNYGYTF

V gene: TRBV16
D gene: NA
clone size: NA
J gene: TRBJ1-2
CDR3 DNA: TGTGCCAGCAGCCAATCCGGCAGGGTGGGGCATGGCTACACCTTC
CDR3 protein: CASSQSGRVGHGYTF

V gene: TRBV12-3/TRBV12-4
D gene: NA
clone size: few
J gene: TRBJ2-3
CDR3 DNA: TGTGCCAGCAGCTTACAGGGTTATACGCAGTATTTT
CDR3 protein: CASSLQGYTQYF

V gene: TRBV3-1
D gene: TRBD2
clone size: once
J gene: TRBJ2-3
CDR3 DNA: TGTGCCAGCAGCCGACTAGCGGGAGTCGGCACAGATACGCAGTATTTT
CDR3 protein: CASSRLAGVGTDTQYF

V gene: TRBV19
D gene: NA
clone size: NA
J gene: TRBJ2-5
CDR3 DNA: TGTGCCAGTAGCGGTCCAGCCCAAGAGACCCAGTACTTC
CDR3 protein: CASSGPAQETQYF

V gene: TRBV3-1
D gene: NA
clone size: few
J gene: TRBJ2-7
CDR3 DNA: TGTGCCAGCAGCCGGGTCGGAGGGGTCCAGTACGAGCAGTACTTC
CDR3 protein: CASSRVGGVQYEQYF

V gene: TRBV12-3/TRBV12-4
D gene: NA
clone size: NA
J gene: TRBJ1-6
CDR3 DNA: TGTGCCAGCAGTTTACCACCAGGGCGATCACCCCTCCACTTT
CDR3 protein: CASSLPPGRSPLHF

V gene: TRBV5-6
D gene: TRBD1
clone size: NA
J gene: TRBJ1-2
CDR3 DNA: TGTGCCAGCAGCTTGGCGGGACAGGCGTCATTTAACTATGGCTACACCTTC
CDR3 protein: CASSLAGQASFNYGYTF

V gene: TRBV20-1
D gene: TRBD1
clone size: NA
J gene: TRBJ1-5
CDR3 DNA: TGCAGTGCTAGAGCCGATACAGGGGGCACTCAGCCCCAGCATTTT
CDR3 protein: CSARADTGGTQPQHF

V gene: TRBV6-5
D gene: NA
clone size: few
J gene: TRBJ2-3
CDR3 DNA: TGTGCCAGCAGGGGGGCTGGCGGGGGAATCACAGATACGCAGTATTTT
CDR3 protein: CASRGAGGGITDTQYF

V gene: TRBV12-3/TRBV12-4
D gene: TRBD1
clone size: NA
J gene: TRBJ1-2
CDR3 DNA: TGTGCCAGCAGTTTCGGACAGGGAGCTAACTATGGCTACACCTTC
CDR3 protein: CASSFGQGANYGYTF

V gene: TRBV20-1
D gene: NA
clone size: NA
J gene: TRBJ1-5
CDR3 DNA: TGCAGTGCGCCGGGTCTTAATCAGCCCCAGCATTTT
CDR3 protein: CSAPGLNQPQHF

V gene: TRBV5-1
D gene: NA
clone size: NA
J gene: TRBJ2-1
CDR3 DNA: TGCGCCAGCATAGTGGACGTTAACAATGAGCAGTTCTTC
CDR3 protein: CASIVDVNNEQFF

V gene: TRBV6-5
D gene: TRBD2
clone size: NA
J gene: TRBJ2-1
CDR3 DNA: TGTGCCAGCAGTTACCTCGAGCGGGGAGAGCAGTTCTTC
CDR3 protein: CASSYLERGEQFF

V gene: TRBV7-2
D gene: NA
clone size: NA
J gene: TRBJ1-4
CDR3 DNA: TGTGCCAGCAGCCTCGACAGGTTCAGTGAAAAACTGTTTTTT
CDR3 protein: CASSLDRFSEKLFF

V gene: TRBV5-1
D gene: TRBD1
clone size: few
J gene: TRBJ2-6
CDR3 DNA: TGCGCCAGCAGCAAAACAGGGGGCGCTGGGGCCAACGTCCTGACTTTC
CDR3 protein: CASSKTGGAGANVLTF

V gene: TRBV20-1
D gene: TRBD1
clone size: NA
J gene: TRBJ1-2
CDR3 DNA: TGCAGTGCTATCCGGACAGGTTACGCCTATGGCTACACCTTC
CDR3 protein: CSAIRTGYAYGYTF

V gene: TRBV20-1
D gene: TRBD2
clone size: few
J gene: TRBJ2-1
CDR3 DNA: TGCAGTGCCCCCGGCGGGGGGCGCCACAATGAGCAGTTCTTC
CDR3 protein: CSAPGGGRHNEQFF

V gene: TRBV20-1
D gene: NA
clone size: NA
J gene: TRBJ2-1
CDR3 DNA: TGCAGTGCCCGCGGGGTTGGGGCCCAAACCTACAATGAGCAGTTCTTC
CDR3 protein: CSARGVGAQTYNEQFF

V gene: TRBV9
D gene: TRBD1
clone size: many
J gene: TRBJ2-5
CDR3 DNA: TGTGCCAGCAGCCGGACAGGGTCAGAGACCCAGTACTTC
CDR3 protein: CASSRTGSETQYF

V gene: TRBV4-1
D gene: NA
clone size: NA
J gene: TRBJ1-1
CDR3 DNA: TGCGCCAGCAGCCAACAAGTTGGTCGGCTCATGAACACTGAAGCTTTCTTT
CDR3 protein: CASSQQVGRLMNTEAFF

V gene: TRBV4-1
D gene: TRBD2
clone size: NA
J gene: TRBJ2-5
CDR3 DNA: TGCGCCAGCAGCCCTACATACGGGGGGGCCCAAGAGACCCAGTACTTC
CDR3 protein: CASSPTYGGAQETQYF

V gene: TRBV3-1
D gene: NA
clone size: NA
J gene: TRBJ1-2
CDR3 DNA: TGTGCCAGCAGCCAAGGGAGGGGACGTTCCAGCTATGGCTACACCTTC
CDR3 protein: CASSQGRGRSSYGYTF

V gene: TRBV7-9
D gene: TRBD2
clone size: NA
J gene: TRBJ2-7
CDR3 DNA: TGTGCCAGCAGCTTAGTATTAGCGGGGGGTGGAAACTACGAGCAGTACTTC
CDR3 protein: CASSLVLAGGGNYEQYF

V gene: TRBV20-1
D gene: NA
clone size: NA
J gene: TRBJ2-7
CDR3 DNA: TGCAGTGCGGCCTGGACAGCCTACGAGCAGTACTTC
CDR3 protein: CSAAWTAYEQYF

V gene: TRBV28
D gene: TRBD1
clone size: NA
J gene: TRBJ2-3
CDR3 DNA: TGTGCCAGCAGCCTCCTCCGAGGGGGCGATACGCAGTATTTT
CDR3 protein: CASSLLRGGDTQYF

V gene: TRBV7-2
D gene: TRBD1
clone size: NA
J gene: TRBJ2-1
CDR3 DNA: TGTGCCAGCACCCCCGACAGGGTTTCCTACAATGAGCAGTTCTTC
CDR3 protein: CASTPDRVSYNEQFF

V gene: TRBV5-1
D gene: TRBD1
clone size: NA
J gene: TRBJ2-2
CDR3 DNA: TGCGCCAGCAGCTTATCGACAGGGGTTACCGGGGAGCTGTTTTTT
CDR3 protein: CASSLSTGVTGELFF

V gene: TRBV4-1
D gene: NA
clone size: few
J gene: TRBJ1-4
CDR3 DNA: TGCGCCAGCAGCCAAGAATCTCCGATGGCAGCAACTAATGAAAAACTGTTTTTT
CDR3 protein: CASSQESPMAATNEKLFF

V gene: TRBV4-2
D gene: TRBD2
clone size: few
J gene: TRBJ2-5
CDR3 DNA: TGTGCCAGCAGCCCCGGGGGGGCTTCGGTAGAGACCCAGTACTTC
CDR3 protein: CASSPGGASVETQYF

V gene: TRBV7-2
D gene: TRBD1
clone size: NA
J gene: TRBJ2-5
CDR3 DNA: TGTGCCAGCAGCTTCGGCAGGGGGCTAGGCCAAGAGACCCAGTACTTC
CDR3 protein: CASSFGRGLGQETQYF

V gene: TRBV5-1
D gene: NA
clone size: NA
J gene: TRBJ2-1
CDR3 DNA: TGCGCCAGCAGCTCTCCTGCGGGGGCGACAGGGGCCAATGAGCAGTTCTTC
CDR3 protein: CASSSPAGATGANEQFF

V gene: TRBV7-2
D gene: TRBD1
clone size: NA
J gene: TRBJ1-6
CDR3 DNA: TGTGCCAGCAGCCAGACAGGGGCGCCGGCGAGGTCACCCCTCCACTTT
CDR3 protein: CASSQTGAPARSPLHF

V gene: TRBV20-1
D gene: TRBD1
clone size: NA
J gene: TRBJ1-5
CDR3 DNA: TGCAGTGATAAGATCTCGGGACAGGGTCTAGATCAGCCCCAGCATTTT
CDR3 protein: CSDKISGQGLDQPQHF

V gene: TRBV20-1
D gene: NA
clone size: NA
J gene: TRBJ1-5
CDR3 DNA: TGCAGTGCTAGAGATTGGGACGTAATCAATCAGCCCCAGCATTTT
CDR3 protein: CSARDWDVINQPQHF

V gene: TRBV6-5
D gene: NA
clone size: NA
J gene: TRBJ2-3
CDR3 DNA: TGTGCCAGCTCCTTCCAGCAGGCCTTAGGAGATACGCAGTATTTT
CDR3 protein: CASSFQQALGDTQYF

V gene: TRBV10-3
D gene: NA
clone size: NA
J gene: TRBJ2-5
CDR3 DNA: TGTGCCACCAGAAGGAACGAAGAGACCCAGTACTTC
CDR3 protein: CATRRNEETQYF

V gene: TRBV7-8
D gene: TRBD2
clone size: NA
J gene: TRBJ2-3
CDR3 DNA: TGTGCCAGCAGCTGGGGACTAGCGGGGGGCCTTAGCACAGATACGCAGTATTTT
CDR3 protein: CASSWGLAGGLSTDTQYF

V gene: TRBV20-1
D gene: TRBD2
clone size: NA
J gene: TRBJ2-7
CDR3 DNA: TGCAGTGCCATGACTAGCGGGGCGTACAATGAGCAGTACTTC
CDR3 protein: CSAMTSGAYNEQYF

V gene: TRBV5-1
D gene: NA
clone size: few
J gene: TRBJ1-2
CDR3 DNA: TGCGCCAGCAGCTTGGAACGGGGAAATTATGGCTACACCTTC
CDR3 protein: CASSLERGNYGYTF

V gene: TRBV6-2/TRBV6-3
D gene: NA
clone size: NA
J gene: TRBJ2-1
CDR3 DNA: TGTGCCAGCAGCGGGGGCGCATTAAATGAGCAGTTCTTC
CDR3 protein: CASSGGALNEQFF

V gene: TRBV12-3/TRBV12-4
D gene: TRBD1
clone size: NA
J gene: TRBJ1-1
CDR3 DNA: TGTGCCAGCAGTTTATGGACAGGTGTGAACACTGAAGCTTTCTTT
CDR3 protein: CASSLWTGVNTEAFF

V gene: TRBV6-6
D gene: TRBD1
clone size: NA
J gene: TRBJ1-2
CDR3 DNA: TGTGCCAGCAGTTACAGGGGACAGGACCTTAACTATGGCTACACCTTC
CDR3 protein: CASSYRGQDLNYGYTF

V gene: TRBV29-1
D gene: NA
clone size: NA
J gene: TRBJ2-6
CDR3 DNA: TGCAGCGCTGCAGAGGGGGGGGCCAACGTCCTGACTTTC
CDR3 protein: CSAAEGGANVLTF

V gene: TRBV28
D gene: NA
clone size: NA
J gene: TRBJ2-1
CDR3 DNA: TGTGCCAGCAGCCATGCCCAAGGGAGCTCCTACAATGAGCAGTTCTTC
CDR3 protein: CASSHAQGSSYNEQFF

V gene: TRBV20-1
D gene: TRBD2
clone size: once
J gene: TRBJ2-1
CDR3 DNA: TGCAGTGTCCGCGGGAGCTCCTACAATGAGCAGTTCTTC
CDR3 protein: CSVRGSSYNEQFF

V gene: TRBV24-1
D gene: TRBD1
clone size: NA
J gene: TRBJ2-3
CDR3 DNA: TGTGCCACCGGGGGACAGGGGGCAGATACGCAGTATTTT
CDR3 protein: CATGGQGADTQYF

V gene: TRBV12-3/TRBV12-4
D gene: NA
clone size: few
J gene: TRBJ1-2
CDR3 DNA: TGTGCCAGCAGTTTGAACATCTATGGCTACACCTTC
CDR3 protein: CASSLNIYGYTF

V gene: TRBV7-9
D gene: TRBD2
clone size: NA
J gene: TRBJ2-1
CDR3 DNA: TGTGCCAGCAGCTCGACTAGCGGGGGGCACAATGAGCAGTTCTTC
CDR3 protein: CASSSTSGGHNEQFF

V gene: TRBV16
D gene: NA
clone size: NA
J gene: TRBJ2-5
CDR3 DNA: TGTGCCAGCAGCCAATCCACGGGAGAGACCCAGTACTTC
CDR3 protein: CASSQSTGETQYF

V gene: TRBV15
D gene: NA
clone size: NA
J gene: TRBJ2-5
CDR3 DNA: TGTGCCACCAGCAGGGAGGGGGCTCAGCAGTACTTC
CDR3 protein: CATSREGAQQYF

V gene: TRBV3-1
D gene: NA
clone size: NA
J gene: TRBJ2-4
CDR3 DNA: TGTGCCAGCAGCGCGGGCCAAGGGGAAAACATTCAGTACTTC
CDR3 protein: CASSAGQGENIQYF

V gene: TRBV6-5
D gene: NA
clone size: NA
J gene: TRBJ2-1
CDR3 DNA: TGTGCCAGCAGTCCCCCCGAAGGGAATGAGCAGTTCTTC
CDR3 protein: CASSPPEGNEQFF